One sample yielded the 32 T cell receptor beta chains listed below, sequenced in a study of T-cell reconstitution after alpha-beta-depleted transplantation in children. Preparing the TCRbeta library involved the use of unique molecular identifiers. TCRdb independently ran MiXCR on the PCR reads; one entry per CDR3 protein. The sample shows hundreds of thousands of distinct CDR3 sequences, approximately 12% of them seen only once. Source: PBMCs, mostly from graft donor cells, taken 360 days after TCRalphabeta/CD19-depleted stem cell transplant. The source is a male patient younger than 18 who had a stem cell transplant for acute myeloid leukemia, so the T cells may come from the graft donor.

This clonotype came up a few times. The CDR3 DNA is TGTGCCAGCAGCCTCCGTCCGCCCGGCCCAGGGGAGCTGTTTTTT. It specifies CASSLRPPGPGELFF. This rearrangement joins TRBV7-9 to TRBJ2-2, with D unclear. Germline values: CDR1 SEHNR, CDR2 FQNEAQ (reference sequence). The CDR3 contains 15 residues. Trimming left V 5 bases short and J 8 bases short, with 18 bases between.

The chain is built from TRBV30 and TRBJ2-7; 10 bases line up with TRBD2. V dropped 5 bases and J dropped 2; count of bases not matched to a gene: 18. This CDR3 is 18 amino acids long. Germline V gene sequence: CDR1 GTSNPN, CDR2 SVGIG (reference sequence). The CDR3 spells CAWATAQILAGVAYEQYF. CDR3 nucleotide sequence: TGTGCCTGGGCGACCGCTCAGATCCTAGCGGGAGTTGCCTACGAGCAGTACTTC.

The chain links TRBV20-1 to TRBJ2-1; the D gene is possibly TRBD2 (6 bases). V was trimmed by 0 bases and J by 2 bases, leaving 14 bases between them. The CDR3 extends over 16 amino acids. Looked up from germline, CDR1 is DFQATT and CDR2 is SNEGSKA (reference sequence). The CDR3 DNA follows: TGCAGTGCTAGAGACGGAGGCGGGAAGACCTACAATGAGCAGTTCTTC. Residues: CSARDGGGKTYNEQFF.

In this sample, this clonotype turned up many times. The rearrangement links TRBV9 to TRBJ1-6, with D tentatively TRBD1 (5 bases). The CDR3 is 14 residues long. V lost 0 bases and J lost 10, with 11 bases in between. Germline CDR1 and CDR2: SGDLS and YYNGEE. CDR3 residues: CASSVGQGSSPLHF. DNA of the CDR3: TGTGCCAGCAGCGTAGGGCAGGGATCATCACCCCTCCACTTT.

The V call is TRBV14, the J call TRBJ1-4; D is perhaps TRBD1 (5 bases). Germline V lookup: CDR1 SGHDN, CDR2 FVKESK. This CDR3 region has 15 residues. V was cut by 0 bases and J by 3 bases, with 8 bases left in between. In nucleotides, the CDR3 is TGTGCCAGCAGCCAAGAGGGGGTCCCTAATGAAAAACTGTTTTTT. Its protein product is CASSQEGVPNEKLFF.

The DNA for the CDR3 is TGTGCCAGCAGCGTAGTCAAATGGGCAACTCAGAGCACCGGGGAGCTGTTTTTT. It translates to CASSVVKWATQSTGELFF. The chain joins TRBV9 to TRBJ2-2; D gene unclear. The length of the CDR3 is 18 residues. V was pared by 0 bases and J by 4 bases, with 19 bases between. Germline assignment: CDR1 SGDLS and CDR2 YYNGEE.

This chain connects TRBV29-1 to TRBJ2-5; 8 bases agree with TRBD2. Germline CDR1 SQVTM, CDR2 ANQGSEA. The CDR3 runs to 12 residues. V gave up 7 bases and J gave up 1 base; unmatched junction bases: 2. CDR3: CSGLAPQETQYF. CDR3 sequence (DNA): TGCAGCGGACTAGCGCCCCAAGAGACCCAGTACTTC.

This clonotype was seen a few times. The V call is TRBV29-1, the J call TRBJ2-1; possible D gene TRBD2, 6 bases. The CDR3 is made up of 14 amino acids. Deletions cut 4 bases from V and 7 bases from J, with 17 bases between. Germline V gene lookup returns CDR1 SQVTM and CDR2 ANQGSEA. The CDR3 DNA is TGCAGCGTTGTGGGGACTCTCAATGGGAATGAGCAGTTCTTC. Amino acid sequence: CSVVGTLNGNEQFF.

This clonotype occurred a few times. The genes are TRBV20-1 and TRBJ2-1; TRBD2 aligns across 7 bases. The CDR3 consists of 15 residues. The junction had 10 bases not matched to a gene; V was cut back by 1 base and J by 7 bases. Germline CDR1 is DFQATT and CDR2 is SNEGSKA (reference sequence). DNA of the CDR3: TGCAGTGCTAGAGTGGGGGGAGGGGTTTTTAATGAGCAGTTCTTC. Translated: CSARVGGGVFNEQFF.

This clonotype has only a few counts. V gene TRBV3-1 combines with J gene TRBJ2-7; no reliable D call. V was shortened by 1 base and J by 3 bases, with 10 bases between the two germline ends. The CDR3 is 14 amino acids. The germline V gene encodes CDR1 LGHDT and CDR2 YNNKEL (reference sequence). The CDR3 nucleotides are TGTGCCAGCAGCCAAGTGGACGCGCTCTACGAGCAGTACTTC. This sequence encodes CASSQVDALYEQYF.

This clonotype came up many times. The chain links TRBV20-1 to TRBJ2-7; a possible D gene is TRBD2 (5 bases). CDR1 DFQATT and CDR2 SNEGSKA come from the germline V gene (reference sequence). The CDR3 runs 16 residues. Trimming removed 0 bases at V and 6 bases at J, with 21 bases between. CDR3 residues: CSARDHGTGNIGEQYF. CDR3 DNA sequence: TGCAGTGCTAGAGATCACGGAACGGGGAATATAGGCGAGCAGTACTTC.

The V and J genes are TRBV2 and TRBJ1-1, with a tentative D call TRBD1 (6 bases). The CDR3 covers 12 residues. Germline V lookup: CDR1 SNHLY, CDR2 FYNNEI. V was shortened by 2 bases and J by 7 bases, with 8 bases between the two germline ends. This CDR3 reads CASSEKDSEAFF. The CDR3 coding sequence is TGTGCCAGCAGTGAAAAGGACAGTGAAGCTTTCTTT.

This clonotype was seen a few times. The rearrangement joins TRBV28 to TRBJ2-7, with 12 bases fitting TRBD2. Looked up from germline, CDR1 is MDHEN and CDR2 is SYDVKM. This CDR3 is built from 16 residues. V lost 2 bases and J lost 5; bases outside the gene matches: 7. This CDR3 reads CASSLTRLAGDHEQYF. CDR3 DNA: TGTGCCAGCAGTTTAACCCGACTAGCGGGAGACCACGAGCAGTACTTC.

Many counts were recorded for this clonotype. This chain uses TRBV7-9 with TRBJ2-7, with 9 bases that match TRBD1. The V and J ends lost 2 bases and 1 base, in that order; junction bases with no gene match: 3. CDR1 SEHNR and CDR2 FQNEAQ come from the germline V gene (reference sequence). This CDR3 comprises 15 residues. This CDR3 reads CASSLPDRGSYEQYF. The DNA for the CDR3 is TGTGCCAGCAGCTTACCGGACAGGGGATCCTACGAGCAGTACTTC.

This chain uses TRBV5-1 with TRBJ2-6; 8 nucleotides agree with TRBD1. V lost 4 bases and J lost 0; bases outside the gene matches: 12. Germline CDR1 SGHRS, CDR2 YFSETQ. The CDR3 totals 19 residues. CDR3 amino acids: CASSLNTGGPYSGANVLTF. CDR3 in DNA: TGCGCCAGCAGCCTAAACACAGGGGGGCCGTACTCTGGGGCCAACGTCCTGACTTTC.

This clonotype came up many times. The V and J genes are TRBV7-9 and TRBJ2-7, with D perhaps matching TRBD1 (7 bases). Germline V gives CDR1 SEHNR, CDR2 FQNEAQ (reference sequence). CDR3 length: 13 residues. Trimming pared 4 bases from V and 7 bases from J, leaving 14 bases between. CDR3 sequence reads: CASSSDRAGEQYF. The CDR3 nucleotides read TGTGCCAGCAGCTCAGACAGGGCGGGGGAGCAGTACTTC.

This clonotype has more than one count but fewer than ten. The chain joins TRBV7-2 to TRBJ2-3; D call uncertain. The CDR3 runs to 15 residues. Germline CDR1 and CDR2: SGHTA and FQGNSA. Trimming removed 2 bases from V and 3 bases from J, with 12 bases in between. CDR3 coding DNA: TGTGCCAGCAGCTTACTAGGCCCTCAAACAGATACGCAGTATTTT. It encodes CASSLLGPQTDTQYF.

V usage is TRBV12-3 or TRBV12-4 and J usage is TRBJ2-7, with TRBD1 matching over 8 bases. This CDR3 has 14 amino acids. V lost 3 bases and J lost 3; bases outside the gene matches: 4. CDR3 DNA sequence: TGTGCCAGCAGTTTGGACAGGGAGGTCTACGAGCAGTACTTC. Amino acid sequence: CASSLDREVYEQYF.

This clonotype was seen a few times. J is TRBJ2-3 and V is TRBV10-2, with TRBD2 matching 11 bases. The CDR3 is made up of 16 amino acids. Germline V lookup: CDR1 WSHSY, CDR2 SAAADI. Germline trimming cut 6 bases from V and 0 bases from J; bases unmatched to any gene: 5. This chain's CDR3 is CASSWTSGLSTDTQYF. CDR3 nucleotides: TGCGCCAGCAGCTGGACTAGCGGGCTTAGCACAGATACGCAGTATTTT.

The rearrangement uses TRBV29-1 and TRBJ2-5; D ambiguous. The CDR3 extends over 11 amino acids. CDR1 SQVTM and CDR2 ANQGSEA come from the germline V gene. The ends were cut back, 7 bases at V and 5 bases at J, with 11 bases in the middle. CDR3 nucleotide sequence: TGCAGCGGAAGGGTAGTGGAGACCCAGTACTTC. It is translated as CSGRVVETQYF.

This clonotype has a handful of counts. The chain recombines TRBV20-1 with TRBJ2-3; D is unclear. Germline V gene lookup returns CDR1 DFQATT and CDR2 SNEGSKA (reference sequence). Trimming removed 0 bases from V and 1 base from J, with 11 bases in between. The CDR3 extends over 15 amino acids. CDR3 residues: CSARDSAGGTDTQYF. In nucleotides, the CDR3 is TGCAGTGCTAGAGATTCGGCAGGAGGCACAGATACGCAGTATTTT.

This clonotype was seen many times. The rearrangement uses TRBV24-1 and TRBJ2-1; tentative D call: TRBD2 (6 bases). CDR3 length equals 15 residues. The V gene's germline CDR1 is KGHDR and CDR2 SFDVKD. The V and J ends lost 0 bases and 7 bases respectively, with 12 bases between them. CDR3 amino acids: CATSDLRGLENEQFF. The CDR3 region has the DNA TGTGCCACCAGTGATTTGAGGGGACTCGAAAATGAGCAGTTCTTC.

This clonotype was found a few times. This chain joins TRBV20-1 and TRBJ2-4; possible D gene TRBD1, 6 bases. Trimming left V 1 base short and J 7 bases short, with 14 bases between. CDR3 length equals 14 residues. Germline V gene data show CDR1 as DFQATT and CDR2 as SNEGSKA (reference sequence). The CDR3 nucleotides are TGCAGTGCTAGAGTGGGGGCTAGGATGAACATTCAGTACTTC. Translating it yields CSARVGARMNIQYF.

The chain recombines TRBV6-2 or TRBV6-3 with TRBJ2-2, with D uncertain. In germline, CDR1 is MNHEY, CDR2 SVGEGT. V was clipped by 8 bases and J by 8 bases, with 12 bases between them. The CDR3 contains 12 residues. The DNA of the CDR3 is TGTGCCAGCGGGTCGAAGCCGGGGGAGCTGTTTTTT. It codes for CASGSKPGELFF.

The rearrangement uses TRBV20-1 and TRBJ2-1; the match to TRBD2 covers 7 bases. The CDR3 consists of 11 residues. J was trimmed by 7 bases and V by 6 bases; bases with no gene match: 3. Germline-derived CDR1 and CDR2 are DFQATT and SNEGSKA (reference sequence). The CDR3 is CSAVLANEQFF. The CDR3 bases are TGCAGTGCGGTACTAGCGAATGAGCAGTTCTTC.

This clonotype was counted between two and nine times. CDR3 in DNA: TGCAGTGCCCTAAATCCGTGGGGACTAGGATACAATGAGCAGTTCTTC. Translated, it gives CSALNPWGLGYNEQFF. V usage is TRBV20-1 and J usage is TRBJ2-1, with 8 nucleotides matching TRBD2. The CDR3 has 16 amino acids. The germline V gene encodes CDR1 DFQATT and CDR2 SNEGSKA (reference sequence). V lost 6 bases to trimming and J lost 4 bases; unmatched junction nucleotides: 14.

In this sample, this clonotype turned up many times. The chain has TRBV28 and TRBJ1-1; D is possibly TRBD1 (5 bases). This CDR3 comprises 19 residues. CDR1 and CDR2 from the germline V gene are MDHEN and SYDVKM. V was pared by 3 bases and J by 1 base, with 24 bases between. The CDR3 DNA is TGTGCCAGCAGTTTTCGAACAGGCGTCGGGGTTCTCTCGAACACTGAAGCTTTCTTT. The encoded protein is CASSFRTGVGVLSNTEAFF. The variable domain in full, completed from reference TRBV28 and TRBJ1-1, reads DVKVTQSSRYLVKRTGEKVFLECVQDMDHENMFWYRQDPGLGLRLIYFSYDVKMKEKGDIPEGYSVSREKKERFSLILESASTNQTSMYLCASSFRTGVGVLSNTEAFFGQGTRLTVV.

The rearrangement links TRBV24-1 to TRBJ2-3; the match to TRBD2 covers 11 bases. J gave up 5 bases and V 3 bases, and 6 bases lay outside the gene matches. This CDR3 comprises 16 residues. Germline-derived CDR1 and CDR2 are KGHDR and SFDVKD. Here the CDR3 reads CATSDPNSGREDTQYF. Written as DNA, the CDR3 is TGTGCCACCAGTGATCCTAATAGCGGGAGGGAAGATACGCAGTATTTT.

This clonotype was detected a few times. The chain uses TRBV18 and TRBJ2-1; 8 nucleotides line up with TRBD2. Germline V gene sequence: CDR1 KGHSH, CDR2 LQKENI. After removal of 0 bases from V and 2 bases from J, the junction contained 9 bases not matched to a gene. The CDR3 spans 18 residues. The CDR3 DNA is TGTGCCAGCTCACCACCGGTTCGAGCGGGAGAACCCTACAATGAGCAGTTCTTC. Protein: CASSPPVRAGEPYNEQFF.

The CDR3 sequence: CASSLLLGGKTEKTQYF. The CDR3 DNA reads TGTGCCAGCAGCTTATTGCTGGGGGGGAAAACCGAAAAGACCCAGTACTTC. The J gene is TRBJ2-5, the V gene TRBV7-9, with TRBD2 identical over 7 bases. V shed 2 bases and J 6 bases; nucleotides not matched to a gene: 15. The CDR3 totals 17 residues. Germline V gene sequence: CDR1 SEHNR, CDR2 FQNEAQ (reference sequence).

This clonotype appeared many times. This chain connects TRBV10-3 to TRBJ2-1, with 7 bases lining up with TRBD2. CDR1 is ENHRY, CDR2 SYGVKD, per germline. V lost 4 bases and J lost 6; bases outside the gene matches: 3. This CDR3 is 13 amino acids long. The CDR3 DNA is TGTGCCATCAGTGGCGGGAGTGGCAATGAGCAGTTCTTC. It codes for CAISGGSGNEQFF.

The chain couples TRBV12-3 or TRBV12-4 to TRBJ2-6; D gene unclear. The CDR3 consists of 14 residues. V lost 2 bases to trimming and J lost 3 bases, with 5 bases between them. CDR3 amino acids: CASSLTGGANVLTF. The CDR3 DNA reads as TGTGCCAGCAGTTTAACCGGTGGGGCCAACGTCCTGACTTTC.